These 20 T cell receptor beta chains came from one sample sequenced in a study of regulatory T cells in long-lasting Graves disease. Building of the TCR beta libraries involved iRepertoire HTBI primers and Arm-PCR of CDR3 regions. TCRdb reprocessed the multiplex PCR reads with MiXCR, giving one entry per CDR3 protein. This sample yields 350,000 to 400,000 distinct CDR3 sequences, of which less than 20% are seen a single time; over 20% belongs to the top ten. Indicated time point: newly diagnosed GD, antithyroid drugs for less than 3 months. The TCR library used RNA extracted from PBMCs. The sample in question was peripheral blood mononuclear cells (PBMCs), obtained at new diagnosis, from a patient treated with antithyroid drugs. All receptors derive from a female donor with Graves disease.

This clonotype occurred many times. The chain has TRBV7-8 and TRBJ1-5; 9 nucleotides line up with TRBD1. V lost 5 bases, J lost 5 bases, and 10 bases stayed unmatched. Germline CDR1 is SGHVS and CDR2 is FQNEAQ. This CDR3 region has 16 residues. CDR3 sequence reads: CASSPRVWDRDQPQHF. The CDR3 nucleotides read TGTGCCAGCAGCCCAAGGGTATGGGACAGGGATCAGCCCCAGCATTTT. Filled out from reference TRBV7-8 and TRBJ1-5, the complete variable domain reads GAGVSQSPRYKVAKRGQDVALRCDPISGHVSLFWYQQALGQGPEFLTYFQNEAQLDKSGLPSDRFFAERPEGSVSTLKIQRTQQEDSAVYLCASSPRVWDRDQPQHFGDGTRLSIL.

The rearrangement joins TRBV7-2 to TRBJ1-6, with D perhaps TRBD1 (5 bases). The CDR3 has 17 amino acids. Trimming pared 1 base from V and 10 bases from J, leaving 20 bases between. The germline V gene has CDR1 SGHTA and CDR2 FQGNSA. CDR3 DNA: TGTGCCAGCAGCTTAGTCCAAAGACTGGGGCGCGCCTCACCCCTCCACTTT. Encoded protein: CASSLVQRLGRASPLHF.

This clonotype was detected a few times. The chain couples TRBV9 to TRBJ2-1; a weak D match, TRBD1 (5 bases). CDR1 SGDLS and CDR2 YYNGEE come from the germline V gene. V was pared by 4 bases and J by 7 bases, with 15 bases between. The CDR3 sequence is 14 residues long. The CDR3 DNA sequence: TGTGCCAGCAGCTCCCGACAGACCGGAAATGAGCAGTTCTTC. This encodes CASSSRQTGNEQFF.

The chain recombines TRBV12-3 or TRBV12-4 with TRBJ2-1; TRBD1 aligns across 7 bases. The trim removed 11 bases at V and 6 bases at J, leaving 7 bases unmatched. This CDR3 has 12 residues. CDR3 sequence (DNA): TGTGCCTCCCAAGGGGGCGGCAATGAGCAGTTCTTC. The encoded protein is CASQGGGNEQFF.

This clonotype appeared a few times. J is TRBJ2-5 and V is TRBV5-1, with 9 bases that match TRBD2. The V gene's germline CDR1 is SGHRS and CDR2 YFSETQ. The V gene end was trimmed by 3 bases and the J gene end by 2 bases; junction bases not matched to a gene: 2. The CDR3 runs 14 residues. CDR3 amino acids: CASSSGLAQETQYF. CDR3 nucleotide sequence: TGCGCCAGCAGCTCCGGACTAGCGCAAGAGACCCAGTACTTC.

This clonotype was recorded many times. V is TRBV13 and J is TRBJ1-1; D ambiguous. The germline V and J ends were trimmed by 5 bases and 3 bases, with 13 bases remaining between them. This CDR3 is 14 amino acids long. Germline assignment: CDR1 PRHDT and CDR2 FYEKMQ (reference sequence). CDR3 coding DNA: TGTGCCAGCAGCATATGGACTGTTGACACTGAAGCTTTCTTT. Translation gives CASSIWTVDTEAFF.

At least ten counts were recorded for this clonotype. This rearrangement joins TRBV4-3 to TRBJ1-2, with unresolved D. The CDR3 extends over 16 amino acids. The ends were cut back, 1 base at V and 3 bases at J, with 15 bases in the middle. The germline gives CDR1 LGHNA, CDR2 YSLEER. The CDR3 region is CASSQGWRKGYYGYTF. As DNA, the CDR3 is TGCGCCAGCAGCCAAGGGTGGCGGAAAGGGTACTATGGCTACACCTTC.

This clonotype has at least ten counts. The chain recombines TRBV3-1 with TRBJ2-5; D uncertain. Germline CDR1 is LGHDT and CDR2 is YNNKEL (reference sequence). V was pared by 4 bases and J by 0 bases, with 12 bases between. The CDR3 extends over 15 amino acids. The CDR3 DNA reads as TGTGCCAGCAGCCCCTGGCAAGGTAACCAAGAGACCCAGTACTTC. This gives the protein CASSPWQGNQETQYF.

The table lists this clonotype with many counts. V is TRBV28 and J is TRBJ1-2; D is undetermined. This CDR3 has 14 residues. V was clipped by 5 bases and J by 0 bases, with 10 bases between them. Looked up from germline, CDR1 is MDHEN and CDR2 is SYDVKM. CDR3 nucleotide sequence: TGTGCCAGCAGTGAGCACACCCCTAACTATGGCTACACCTTC. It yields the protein CASSEHTPNYGYTF.

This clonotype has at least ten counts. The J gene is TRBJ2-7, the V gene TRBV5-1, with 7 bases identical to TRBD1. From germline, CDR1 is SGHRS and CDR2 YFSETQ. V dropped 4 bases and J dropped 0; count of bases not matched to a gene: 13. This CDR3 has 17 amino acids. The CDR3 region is CASSPTDAGGGSYEQYF. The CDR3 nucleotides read TGCGCCAGCAGCCCGACTGACGCAGGGGGTGGCTCCTACGAGCAGTACTTC.

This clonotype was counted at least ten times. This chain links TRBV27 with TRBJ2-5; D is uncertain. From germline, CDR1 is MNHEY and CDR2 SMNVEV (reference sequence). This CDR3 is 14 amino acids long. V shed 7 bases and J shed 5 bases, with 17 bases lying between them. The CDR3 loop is CASTPGFGWETQYF. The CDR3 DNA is TGTGCCAGCACCCCCGGGTTTGGTTGGGAGACCCAGTACTTC.

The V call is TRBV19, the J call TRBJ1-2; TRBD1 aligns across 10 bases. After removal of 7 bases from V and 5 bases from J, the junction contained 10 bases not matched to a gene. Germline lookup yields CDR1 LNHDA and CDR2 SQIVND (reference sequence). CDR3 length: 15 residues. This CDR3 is CASTIDRGRVYGYTF. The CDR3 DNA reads TGTGCCAGTACCATTGACAGGGGGCGTGTTTATGGCTACACCTTC.

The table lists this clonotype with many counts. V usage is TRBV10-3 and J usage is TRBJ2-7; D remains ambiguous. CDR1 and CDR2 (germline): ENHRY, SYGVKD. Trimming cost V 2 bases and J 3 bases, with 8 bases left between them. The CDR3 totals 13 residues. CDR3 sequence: CAISEGQDYEQYF. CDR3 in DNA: TGTGCCATCAGTGAGGGTCAGGACTACGAGCAGTACTTC.

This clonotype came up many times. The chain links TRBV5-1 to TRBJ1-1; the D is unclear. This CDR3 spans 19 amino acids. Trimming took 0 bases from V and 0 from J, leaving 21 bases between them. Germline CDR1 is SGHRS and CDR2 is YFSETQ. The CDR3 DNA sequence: TGCGCCAGCAGCTTGGTTTATCGGTCCGAGTACGCGATGAACACTGAAGCTTTCTTT. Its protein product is CASSLVYRSEYAMNTEAFF. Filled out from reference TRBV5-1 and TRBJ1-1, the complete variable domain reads KAGVTQTPRYLIKTRGQQVTLSCSPISGHRSVSWYQQTPGQGLQFLFEYFSETQRNKGNFPGRFSGRQFSNSRSEMNVSTLELGDSALYLCASSLVYRSEYAMNTEAFFGQGTRLTVV.

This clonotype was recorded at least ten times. The CDR3 region is CASSYRVETQYF. The CDR3 DNA reads as TGTGCCAGCAGTTACCGGGTAGAGACCCAGTACTTC. V and J are TRBV7-2 and TRBJ2-5; D remains unclear. Germline V gene lookup returns CDR1 SGHTA and CDR2 FQGNSA. Trimming left V 6 bases short and J 4 bases short, with 9 bases between. The length of the CDR3 is 12 residues.

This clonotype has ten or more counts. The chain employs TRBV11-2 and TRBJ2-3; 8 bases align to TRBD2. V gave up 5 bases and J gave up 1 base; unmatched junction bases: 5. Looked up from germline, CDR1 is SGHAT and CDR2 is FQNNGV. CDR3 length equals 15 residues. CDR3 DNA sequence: TGTGCCAGCAGCCGTAGCGGGACCCGCACAGATACGCAGTATTTT. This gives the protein CASSRSGTRTDTQYF.

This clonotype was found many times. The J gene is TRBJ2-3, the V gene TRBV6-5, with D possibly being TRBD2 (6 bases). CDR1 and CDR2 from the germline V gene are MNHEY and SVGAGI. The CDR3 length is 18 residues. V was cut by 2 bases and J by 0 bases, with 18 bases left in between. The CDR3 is CASSYNLRVSGSTDTQYF. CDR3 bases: TGTGCCAGCAGTTACAACCTTCGTGTAAGCGGGAGCACAGATACGCAGTATTTT.

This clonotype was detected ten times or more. The CDR3 coding sequence is TGCAGTGCTACTAAGGGGGGTCCCTATTCTAACTATGGCTACACCTTC. Protein sequence: CSATKGGPYSNYGYTF. The chain employs TRBV20-1 and TRBJ1-2; D might be TRBD1 (6 bases). The CDR3 is made up of 16 amino acids. The ends were cut back, 4 bases at V and 0 bases at J, with 18 bases in the middle. The germline CDR1 and CDR2 sequences are DFQATT and SNEGSKA (reference sequence).

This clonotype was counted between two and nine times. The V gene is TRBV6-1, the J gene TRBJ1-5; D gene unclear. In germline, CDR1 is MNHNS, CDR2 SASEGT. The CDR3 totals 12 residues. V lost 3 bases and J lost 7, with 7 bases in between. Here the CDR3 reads CASSDGRQPQHF. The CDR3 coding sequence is TGTGCCAGCAGTGACGGCCGGCAGCCCCAGCATTTT.

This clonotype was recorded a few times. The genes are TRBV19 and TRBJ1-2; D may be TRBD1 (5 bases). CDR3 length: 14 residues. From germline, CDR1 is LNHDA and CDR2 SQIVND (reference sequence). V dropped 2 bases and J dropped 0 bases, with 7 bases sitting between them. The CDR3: CASSISGPNYGYTF. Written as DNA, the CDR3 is TGTGCCAGTAGTATATCGGGGCCTAACTATGGCTACACCTTC.